Listed here are 9 T cell receptor beta chains from one sample, sequenced in a study of vaccination effects on CD4 cells after COVID-19. For these TCRs, the target antigens are not known. Peptide-pool stimulation followed by sequencing identified expanded antigen-specific CD4+ clonotypes in the ViraFEST assay. The culture ran for 10 days before CD4+ T cells were isolated. Vaccinated participants had no history of SARS-CoV-2 infection and tested negative for nucleocapsid antibodies. TCRdb's table, derived via immunoSEQ multiplex PCR, lists solely in-frame clones and lacks some. The sample includes about 20,000 clones, roughly 78% of them seen just once. Specimen: CD4+ T cells from PBMCs cultured with HCoV-NL63 spike peptides, collected before COVID-19 vaccination. These receptors came from a human donor who received a COVID-19 vaccine.

This clone was observed a few times. The chain's CDR3 is CASIQGGRYEQYF. CDR3 nucleotide sequence: TGTGCCAGCATACAGGGTGGAAGATACGAGCAGTACTTC. The chain uses TRBV6-5 and TRBJ2-7; possibly TRBD1 for D (6 bases). Trimming removed 7 bases at V and 4 bases at J, with 14 bases between. This CDR3 has 13 amino acids. Germline V gene data show CDR1 as MNHEY and CDR2 as SVGAGI.

The gene calls are TRBV6-1 and TRBJ2-7, with 7 bases fitting TRBD1. Per germline, CDR1 MNHNS and CDR2 SASEGT. V lost 2 bases and J lost 3; bases outside the gene matches: 7. The CDR3 length is 15 residues. The CDR3: CASSEFGTELYEQYF. In DNA, the CDR3 is TGTGCCAGCAGTGAATTCGGGACAGAACTCTACGAGCAGTACTTC.

CDR3 loop: CASKIGQGANEQFF. The DNA for the CDR3 is TGTGCCAGTAAAATCGGACAGGGGGCTAATGAGCAGTTCTTC. The chain carries TRBV19 and TRBJ2-1, with 11 bases fitting TRBD1. The germline V gene has CDR1 LNHDA and CDR2 SQIVND (reference sequence). V lost 7 bases and J lost 7; bases outside the gene matches: 6. The CDR3 runs 14 residues.

The chain joins TRBV5-6 to TRBJ1-6, with a tentative D call TRBD1 (6 bases). Germline V gives CDR1 SGHDT, CDR2 YYEEEE. The ends were cut back, 0 bases at V and 0 bases at J, with 10 bases in the middle. The CDR3 consists of 17 residues. In DNA, the CDR3 is TGTGCCAGCAGCTTGGTTCAGGGGAGCTCCTATAATTCACCCCTCCACTTT. Its translation: CASSLVQGSSYNSPLHF.

V gene TRBV2 combines with J gene TRBJ2-3; 9 nucleotides match TRBD2. The junction had 9 bases not matched to a gene; V was cut back by 8 bases and J by 3 bases. CDR1 and CDR2 (germline): SNHLY, FYNNEI. The CDR3 is 15 residues long. As DNA, the CDR3 is TGTGCCAGCCGCAGTGTGGGACTAGCTACAGATACGCAGTATTTT. Translated: CASRSVGLATDTQYF.

The chain links TRBV21-1 to TRBJ2-1; the table's D gene call, TRBD1, was not cross checked with the DNA. TRBV21-1 is termed a pseudogene. CDR3 length: 14 residues. The DNA for the CDR3 is TGTGCCAGCAGCCGGGTCAGGGCCTACAATGAGCAGTTCTTC. This translates into CASSRVRAYNEQFF.

The rearrangement uses TRBV11-2 and TRBJ2-5, with TRBD1 matching 11 bases. The junction had 7 bases not matched to a gene; V was cut back by 6 bases and J by 4 bases. CDR3 length equals 15 residues. CDR1 and CDR2 from the germline V gene are SGHAT and FQNNGV. CDR3 protein: CASRRPGTGGETQYF. The CDR3 nucleotides are TGTGCCAGCAGGCGTCCCGGGACAGGGGGAGAGACCCAGTACTTC.

This clone occurred a few times. The CDR3: CASSETSRGRIYGYTF. CDR3 in DNA: TGCGCCAGCAGTGAGACAAGTAGGGGACGGATCTATGGCTACACCTTC. The V gene is TRBV10-1, the J gene TRBJ1-2; D is perhaps TRBD1 (5 bases). Germline-derived CDR1 and CDR2 are WNHNN and SYGVQD (reference sequence). The CDR3 covers 16 residues. Deletions cut 2 bases from V and 4 bases from J, with 17 bases between.

A note on this clone: Additional DNA sequences in this sample encode the identical CDR3. The V call is TRBV4-1, the J call TRBJ1-5; a possible D gene is TRBD1 (5 bases). Trimming left V 1 base short and J 5 bases short, with 6 bases between. The CDR3 sequence is 13 residues long. Germline assignment: CDR1 MGHRA and CDR2 YSYEKL. CDR3 in amino acids: CASSQAGDQPQHF. The CDR3 DNA reads as TGCGCCAGCAGCCAAGCGGGGGATCAGCCCCAGCATTTT.